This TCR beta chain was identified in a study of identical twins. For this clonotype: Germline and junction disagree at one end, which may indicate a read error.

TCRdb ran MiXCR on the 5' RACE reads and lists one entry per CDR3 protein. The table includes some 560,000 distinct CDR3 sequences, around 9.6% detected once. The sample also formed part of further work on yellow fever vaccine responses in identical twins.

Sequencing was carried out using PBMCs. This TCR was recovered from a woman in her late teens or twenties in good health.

Here the CDR3 DNA reads TGTGCCTGCAGCCTTCTGGCGACAGGCCTCCAAGAGACCCAGTACTTC. Translated, it gives CACSLLATGLQETQYF. The chain employs TRBV14 and TRBJ2-5; D might be TRBD1 (6 bases). The CDR3 is 16 residues long. Germline-derived CDR1 and CDR2 are SGHDN and FVKESK.